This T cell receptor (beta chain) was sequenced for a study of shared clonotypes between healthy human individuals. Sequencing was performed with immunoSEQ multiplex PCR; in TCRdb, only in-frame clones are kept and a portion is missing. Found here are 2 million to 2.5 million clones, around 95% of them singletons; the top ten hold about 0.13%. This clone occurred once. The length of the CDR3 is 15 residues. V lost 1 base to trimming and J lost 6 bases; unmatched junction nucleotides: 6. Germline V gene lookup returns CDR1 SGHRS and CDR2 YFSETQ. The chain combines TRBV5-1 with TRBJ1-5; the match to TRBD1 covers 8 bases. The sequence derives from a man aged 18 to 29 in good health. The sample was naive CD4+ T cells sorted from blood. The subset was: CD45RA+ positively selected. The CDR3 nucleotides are TGCGCCAGCAGCTTGACAGGGGGAGAGAGTCAGCCCCAGCATTTT. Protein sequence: CASSLTGGESQPQHF.